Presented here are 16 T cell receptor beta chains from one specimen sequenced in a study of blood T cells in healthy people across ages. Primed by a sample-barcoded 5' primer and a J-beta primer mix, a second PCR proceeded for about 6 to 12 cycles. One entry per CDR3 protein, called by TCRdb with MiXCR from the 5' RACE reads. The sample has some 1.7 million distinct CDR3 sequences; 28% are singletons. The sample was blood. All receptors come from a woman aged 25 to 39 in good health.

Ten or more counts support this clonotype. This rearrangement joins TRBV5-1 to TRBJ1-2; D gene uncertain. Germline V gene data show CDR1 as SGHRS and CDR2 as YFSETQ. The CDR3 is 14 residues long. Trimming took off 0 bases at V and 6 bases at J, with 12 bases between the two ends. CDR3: CASSLDPGVNGYTF. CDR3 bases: TGCGCCAGCAGCTTGGATCCCGGAGTGAATGGCTACACCTTC.

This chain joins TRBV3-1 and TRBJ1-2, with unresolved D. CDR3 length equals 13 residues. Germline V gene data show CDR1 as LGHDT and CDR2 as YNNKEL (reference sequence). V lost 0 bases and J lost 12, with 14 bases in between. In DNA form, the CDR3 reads TGTGCCAGCAGCCAAGATTTCGGCACTCGGAACACCTTC. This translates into CASSQDFGTRNTF.

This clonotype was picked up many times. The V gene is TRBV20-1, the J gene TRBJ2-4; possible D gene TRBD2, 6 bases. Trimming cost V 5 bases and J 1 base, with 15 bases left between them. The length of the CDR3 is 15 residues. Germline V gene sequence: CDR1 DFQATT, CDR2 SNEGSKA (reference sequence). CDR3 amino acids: CSAGALGGAKNIQYF. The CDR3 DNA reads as TGCAGTGCTGGGGCCCTCGGGGGTGCCAAAAACATTCAGTACTTC.

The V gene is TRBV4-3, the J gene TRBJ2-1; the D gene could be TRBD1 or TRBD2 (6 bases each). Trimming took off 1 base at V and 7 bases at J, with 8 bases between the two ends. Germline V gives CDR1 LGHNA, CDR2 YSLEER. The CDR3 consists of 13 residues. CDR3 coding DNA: TGCGCCAGCAGCCAAGGGAGGGGGAATGAGCAGTTCTTC. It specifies CASSQGRGNEQFF.

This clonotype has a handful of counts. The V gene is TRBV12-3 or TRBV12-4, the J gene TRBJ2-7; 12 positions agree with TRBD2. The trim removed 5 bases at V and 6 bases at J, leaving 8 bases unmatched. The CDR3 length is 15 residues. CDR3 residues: CASSTRTSGNGEQYF. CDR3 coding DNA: TGTGCCAGCAGTACCCGGACTAGCGGGAATGGCGAGCAGTACTTC.

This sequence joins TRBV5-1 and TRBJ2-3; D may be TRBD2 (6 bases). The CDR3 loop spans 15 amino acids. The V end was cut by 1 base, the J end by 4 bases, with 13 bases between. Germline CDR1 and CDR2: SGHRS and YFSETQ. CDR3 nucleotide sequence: TGCGCCAGCAGCTTGTCGGCAGGGAGGCCAGATACGCAGTATTTT. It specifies CASSLSAGRPDTQYF.

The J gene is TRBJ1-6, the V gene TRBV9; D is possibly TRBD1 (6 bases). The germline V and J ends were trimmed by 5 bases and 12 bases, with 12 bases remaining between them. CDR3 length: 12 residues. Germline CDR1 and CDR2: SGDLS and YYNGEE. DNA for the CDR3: TGTGCCAGCAGTCTGGAGGGGGAACCCCTCCACTTT. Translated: CASSLEGEPLHF.

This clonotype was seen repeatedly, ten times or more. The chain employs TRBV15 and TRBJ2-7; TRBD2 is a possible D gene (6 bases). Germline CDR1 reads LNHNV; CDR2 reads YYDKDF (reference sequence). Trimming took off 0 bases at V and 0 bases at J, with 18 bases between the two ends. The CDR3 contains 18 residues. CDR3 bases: TGTGCCACCAGCAGAGATAGCGGTAGCCCTATCAGCTCCTACGAGCAGTACTTC. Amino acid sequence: CATSRDSGSPISSYEQYF. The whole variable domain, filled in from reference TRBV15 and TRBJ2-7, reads DAMVIQNPRYQVTQFGKPVTLSCSQTLNHNVMYWYQQKSSQAPKLLFHYYDKDFNNEADTPDNFQSRRPNTSFCFLDIRSPGLGDTAMYLCATSRDSGSPISSYEQYFGPGTRLTVT.

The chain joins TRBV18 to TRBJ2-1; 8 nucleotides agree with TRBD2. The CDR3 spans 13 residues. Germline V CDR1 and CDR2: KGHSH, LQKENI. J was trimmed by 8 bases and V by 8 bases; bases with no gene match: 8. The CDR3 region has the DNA TGTGCCAGCGCCCGGACTAGCCTATATGAGCAGTTCTTC. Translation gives CASARTSLYEQFF.

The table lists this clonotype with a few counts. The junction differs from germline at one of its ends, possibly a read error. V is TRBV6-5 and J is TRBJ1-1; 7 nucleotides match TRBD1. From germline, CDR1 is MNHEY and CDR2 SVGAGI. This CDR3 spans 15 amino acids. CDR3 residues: CACSYSPGGSTEAFF. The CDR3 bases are TGTGCCTGCAGTTACTCGCCAGGGGGAAGCACTGAAGCTTTCTTT.

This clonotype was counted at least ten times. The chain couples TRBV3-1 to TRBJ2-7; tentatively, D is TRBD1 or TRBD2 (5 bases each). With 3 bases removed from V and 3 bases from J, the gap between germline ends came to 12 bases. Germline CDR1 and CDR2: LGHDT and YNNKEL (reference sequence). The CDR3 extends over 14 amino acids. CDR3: CASSHWDRSYEQYF. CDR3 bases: TGTGCCAGCAGCCACTGGGACCGGAGCTACGAGCAGTACTTC.

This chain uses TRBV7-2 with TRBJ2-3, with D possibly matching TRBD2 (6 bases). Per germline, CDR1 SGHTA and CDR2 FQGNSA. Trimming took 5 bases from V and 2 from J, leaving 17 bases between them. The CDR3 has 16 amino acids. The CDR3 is CASSQQAGLYTDTQYF. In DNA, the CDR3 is TGTGCCAGCAGCCAGCAGGCGGGACTTTACACAGATACGCAGTATTTT.

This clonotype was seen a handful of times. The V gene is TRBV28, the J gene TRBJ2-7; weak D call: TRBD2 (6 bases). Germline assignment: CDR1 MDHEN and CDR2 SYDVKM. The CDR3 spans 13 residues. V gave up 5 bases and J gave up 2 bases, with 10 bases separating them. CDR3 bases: TGTGCCAGCAGTGTAGCGGATACCTACGAGCAGTACTTC. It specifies CASSVADTYEQYF.

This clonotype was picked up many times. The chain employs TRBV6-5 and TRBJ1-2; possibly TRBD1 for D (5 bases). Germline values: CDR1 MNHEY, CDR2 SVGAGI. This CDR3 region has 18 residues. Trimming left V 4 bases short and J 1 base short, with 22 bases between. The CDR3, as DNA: TGTGCCAGCAGTTGCCCCGAATCGGGACGGTGGTTTAACTATGGCTACACCTTC. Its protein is CASSCPESGRWFNYGYTF.

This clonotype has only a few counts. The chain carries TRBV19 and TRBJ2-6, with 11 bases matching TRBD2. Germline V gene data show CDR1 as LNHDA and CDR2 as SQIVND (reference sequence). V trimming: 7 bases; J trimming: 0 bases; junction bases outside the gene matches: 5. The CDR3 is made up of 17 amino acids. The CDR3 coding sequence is TGTGCCAGTACCCTACTAGCGGGGGTCTCTGGGGCCAACGTCCTGACTTTC. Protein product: CASTLLAGVSGANVLTF.

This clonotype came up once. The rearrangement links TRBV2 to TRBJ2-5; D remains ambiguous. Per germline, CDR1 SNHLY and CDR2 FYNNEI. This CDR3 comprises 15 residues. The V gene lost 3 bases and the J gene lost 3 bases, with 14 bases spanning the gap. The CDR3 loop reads CASSDPVSLKETQYF. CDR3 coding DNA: TGTGCCAGCAGTGACCCCGTATCCCTGAAAGAGACCCAGTACTTC.